This T cell receptor beta chain emerged from a study of shared clonotypes between healthy human individuals. Overall study findings and caveats: Across a handful of donors, naive CD4 shared about 5%, naive CD8 3% to 3.5%, memory CD4 2% to 2.5%, memory CD8 0.4% to 0.5%.

Some clones are missing from TCRdb's copy, which holds only in-frame ones; the method was immunoSEQ multiplex PCR. The profile shows roughly 2.6 million clones, approximately 94% of them singletons. A word on this clone: No antigen is known for it.

Naive CD45RA+ and memory CD45RA-negative subsets were split from CD4+ cells. The source is a man younger than 30 in good health. The specimen was naive CD4+ T cells sorted from blood. Indicated subset: CD45RA+ positively selected.

The CDR3 DNA reads as TGTGCCAGCAGCTGGGAGGGACGGAGAACAGATACGCAGTATTTT. It encodes CASSWEGRRTDTQYF. The gene calls are TRBV9 and TRBJ2-3, with TRBD2 identical over 7 bases. With 4 bases clipped from V and 3 bases from J, the junction kept 8 bases outside the gene matches. The CDR3 is made up of 15 amino acids. CDR1 is SGDLS and CDR2 is YYNGEE in the germline V gene.